This is a list of T cell receptor beta chains from one sample in a study of cytomegalovirus exposure and HLA in healthy donors. Method: immunoSEQ multiplex PCR; TCRdb's copy keeps in-frame clones and lacks some. Here the sample spans 150,000 to 200,000 clones, 75% to 85% being singletons. Sequencing input: PBMCs. The source is a girl aged 2 to 10 in good health and CMV-seropositive. The CDR3 runs from the conserved cysteine through the conserved F or W.

TRBV30 CAWSEDRVEQYF
TRBV27 CASSLSAGVIPYEQYF
TRBV27 CASSLSTREDEQYF
TRBV13 CASRRGGQGREQYF
TRBV10-3 CAISEARPAGGYVGTEAFF
TRBV7-9 CASSPGQSDNSPLHF
TRBV5-6 CASSLAGLSNQPQHF
TRBV5-1 CASSLELAGGPWNEQFF
TRBV29-1 CSVGPGGNTEAFF
TRBV2 CASSEGPGQGEQFF
TRBV7-2 CASSVYRGNTIYF
TRBV7-2 CASSLASTSSYNEQFF
TRBV6-1 CASSEAGDRMWETQYF
TRBV19 CASSIAPSGRGFTKNIQYF
TRBV28 CASSLWSSGARSYEQYF
TRBV30 CAWSEIQGAQKLFF
TRBV25-1 CASSGGHPTSYEQYF
TRBV10-1 CASIPDDSFSYNSPLHF
TRBV7-3 CASSLTSGLYEQYF
TRBV7-9 CASSPWGGSYNEQFF
TRBV4-1 CASSRGQGKYEQYF
TRBV4-2 CASSQARDGGSEQFF
TRBV7-3 CASSLRLDPSGRGGELFF
TRBV5-6 CASSFLKGLRVGAFF
TRBV25-1 CASRGRQGASNEQFF
TRBV5-1 CASSLRLAGEQFF
TRBV7-9 CASSPREGVPQPQHF
TRBV5-1 CASSGPGQGPKGDNEQFF
TRBV5-5 CASSLVPAGKNGYTF
TRBV4-1 CASSQDWEGHTFF
TRBV5-4 CASSTSSGSQNEQFF
TRBV11-3 CASSSSGGFQETQYF
TRBV12-5 CASGSGVVIHYEQYF
TRBV11-1 CASSYAGTSGYEQYF
TRBV4-1 CASSQGAPRGRSNEQFF
TRBV30 CAWRTAGGLGEQFF
TRBV11-2 CASSSAGTADYGYTF
TRBV28 CASSPSGTGTLEQYF
TRBV2 CASSEARTGYGYTF